Following are 21 T cell receptor beta chains from one sample sequenced in a study of vaccination effects on CD4 cells after COVID-19. ViraFEST assay sequencing came after antigen-specific CD4+ T cells were expanded with viral peptide pools. It was after 10 days of culture that CD4+ T cells were isolated. Every participant took two doses of the BNT162b2 or mRNA-1273 vaccine. Produced via immunoSEQ multiplex PCR; TCRdb's table is partial and in-frame only. The table lists tens of thousands of clones, over 70% of them singletons. Their antigens remain unidentified. Sequenced material: CD4+ T cells from PBMCs cultured with HCoV-229E spike peptides, taken after COVID-19 vaccination. Every receptor here comes from a human donor who received a COVID-19 vaccine.

The genes are TRBV2 and TRBJ1-2, with a possible D match to TRBD1 (6 bases). The germline gives CDR1 SNHLY, CDR2 FYNNEI. The CDR3 has 10 residues. The V and J ends lost 5 bases and 14 bases respectively, with 12 bases between them. Written as DNA, the CDR3 is TGTGCCAGCAGTCTACAGGGAGTAACCTTC. Amino acids: CASSLQGVTF.

V gene TRBV5-6 combines with J gene TRBJ2-1; 11 nucleotides line up with TRBD2. This CDR3 is built from 15 residues. The V gene end was trimmed by 4 bases and the J gene end by 9 bases; junction bases not matched to a gene: 9. In germline, CDR1 is SGHDT, CDR2 YYEEEE. The CDR3 reads CASSLISGGAGEQFF. For the CDR3, the DNA is TGTGCCAGCAGCCTCATTAGCGGGGGGGCCGGTGAGCAGTTCTTC. The variable domain in full, with the rest retrieved from reference TRBV5-6 and TRBJ2-1, is DAGVTQSPTHLIKTRGQQVTLRCSPKSGHDTVSWYQQALGQGPQFIFQYYEEEERQRGNFPDRFSGHQFPNYSSELNVNALLLGDSALYLCASSLISGGAGEQFFGPGTRLTVL.

The chain has TRBV2 and TRBJ1-2; 7 bases match TRBD1. From germline, CDR1 is SNHLY and CDR2 FYNNEI. The CDR3 contains 14 residues. V dropped 6 bases and J dropped 3; count of bases not matched to a gene: 7. The CDR3 DNA follows: TGTGCCAGCAGGGACAGGAGATCCGACTATGGCTACACCTTC. The encoded protein is CASRDRRSDYGYTF.

The chain recombines TRBV5-1 with TRBJ1-2, with 7 nucleotides matching TRBD1. The germline V gene has CDR1 SGHRS and CDR2 YFSETQ. The J segment lost 12 bases and the V segment lost 0 bases, leaving 8 bases of the junction unmatched. This CDR3 region has 13 residues. CDR3 in DNA: TGCGCCAGCAGCTTGGACGACAGGGCTCTAAACACCTTC. Translated, it gives CASSLDDRALNTF.

The count of this clone is one. The CDR3, as DNA: TGCGCCAGCAGCTCCGGGCTCAATGAGCAGTTCTTC. Protein product: CASSSGLNEQFF. The chain is built from TRBV5-1 and TRBJ2-1; D is uncertain. The V end was cut by 3 bases, the J end by 6 bases, with 7 bases between. This CDR3 is 12 amino acids long. The germline V gene has CDR1 SGHRS and CDR2 YFSETQ.

Only one count was recorded for this clone. The chain joins TRBV5-5 to TRBJ2-5; D ambiguous. This CDR3 spans 14 amino acids. Trimming took off 0 bases at V and 4 bases at J, with 10 bases between the two ends. Germline values: CDR1 SGHKS, CDR2 YYEKEE (reference sequence). The CDR3 DNA is TGTGCCAGCAGCTTGGCCGTCGTGAGAGAGACCCAGTACTTC. This encodes CASSLAVVRETQYF.

This clone was seen only a few times. The rearrangement joins TRBV7-9 to TRBJ1-1; the D is unclear. CDR1 is SEHNR, CDR2 FQNEAQ, per germline (reference sequence). Trimming cost V 0 bases and J 7 bases, with 12 bases left between them. The CDR3 is 14 amino acids. The CDR3 loop is CASSLAEGGGEAFF. The CDR3 nucleotides read TGTGCCAGCAGCTTAGCGGAGGGAGGAGGTGAAGCTTTCTTT. The full variable domain, its missing parts supplied by reference TRBV7-9 and TRBJ1-1, is DTGVSQNPRHKITKRGQNVTFRCDPISEHNRLYWYRQTLGQGPEFLTYFQNEAQLEKSRLLSDRFSAERPKGSFSTLEIQRTEQGDSAMYLCASSLAEGGGEAFFGQGTRLTVV.

The V gene is TRBV5-1, the J gene TRBJ1-1; no firm D call. The CDR3 is 15 residues long. Trimming stripped 0 bases from V and 1 base from J, with 10 bases between. The V gene's germline CDR1 is SGHRS and CDR2 YFSETQ. CDR3 amino acids: CASSLDGSPNTEAFF. CDR3 DNA: TGCGCCAGCAGCTTGGACGGGTCCCCGAACACTGAAGCTTTCTTT.

This sequence joins TRBV28 and TRBJ1-2, with D uncertain. The length of the CDR3 is 13 residues. Looked up from germline, CDR1 is MDHEN and CDR2 is SYDVKM. Trimming removed 4 bases at V and 8 bases at J, with 14 bases between. The CDR3 protein is CASSSDPVRGYTF. CDR3 in DNA: TGTGCCAGCAGTTCGGACCCTGTGAGGGGCTACACCTTC.

This rearrangement joins TRBV5-1 to TRBJ1-2, with 7 bases identical to TRBD1. The CDR3 consists of 14 residues. V trimming: 4 bases; J trimming: 7 bases; junction bases outside the gene matches: 10. The V gene's germline CDR1 is SGHRS and CDR2 YFSETQ. CDR3 loop: CASSETQGIRGYTF. In nucleotides, the CDR3 is TGCGCCAGCAGCGAAACACAGGGGATTCGTGGCTACACCTTC.

The chain recombines TRBV2 with TRBJ2-2; D possibly corresponds to TRBD1 (6 bases). Trimming stripped 5 bases from V and 3 bases from J, with 19 bases between. The CDR3 length is 17 residues. Germline V lookup: CDR1 SNHLY, CDR2 FYNNEI. The CDR3 DNA reads as TGTGCCAGCAGTTTTATCAGGGGCGAATGGGACACCGGGGAGCTGTTTTTT. It codes for CASSFIRGEWDTGELFF.

The gene calls are TRBV5-1 and TRBJ2-5; D is unresolved. The V end lost 2 bases, the J end lost 3 bases, and 8 bases lay between the germline ends. The CDR3 runs 13 residues. The germline V gene encodes CDR1 SGHRS and CDR2 YFSETQ. Here the CDR3 reads CASSFETKETQYF. CDR3 nucleotides: TGCGCCAGCAGCTTCGAGACGAAAGAGACCCAGTACTTC.

The CDR3 sequence is CASSRTADSPLHF. The CDR3 DNA reads as TGTGCCAGCAGCCGAACGGCGGATTCACCCCTCCACTTT. V usage is TRBV3-1 (or the pseudogene TRBV3-2) and J usage is TRBJ1-6; D remains unclear. The V end was cut by 4 bases, the J end by 8 bases, with 9 bases between. Germline CDR1 reads LGHDT; CDR2 reads YNNKEL (reference sequence). The CDR3 totals 13 residues.

V is TRBV7-2 and J is TRBJ1-5; no reliable D call. The CDR3 loop spans 15 amino acids. CDR1 and CDR2 (germline): SGHTA, FQGNSA. V shed 5 bases and J shed 0 bases, with 11 bases lying between them. The CDR3, as DNA: TGTGCCAGCAGCCTGAGGACGGGTAGCAATCAGCCCCAGCATTTT. It translates to CASSLRTGSNQPQHF.

This rearrangement joins TRBV7-9 to TRBJ2-2; maybe TRBD1 (6 bases). CDR1 is SEHNR, CDR2 FQNEAQ, per germline (reference sequence). The germline V and J ends were trimmed by 5 bases and 7 bases, with 17 bases remaining between them. The CDR3 is 15 amino acids. The CDR3 DNA follows: TGTGCCAGCAGCCAGCCGGGACACGTTTTCGGGGAGCTGTTTTTT. It is translated as CASSQPGHVFGELFF.

This clone was observed a few times. This rearrangement joins TRBV10-1 to TRBJ2-3; no clear D gene. V gave up 8 bases and J gave up 5 bases, with 8 bases separating them. In germline, CDR1 is WNHNN, CDR2 SYGVQD (reference sequence). The CDR3 covers 11 residues. CDR3 protein: CASGQLDTQYF. CDR3 in DNA: TGCGCCAGCGGGCAACTAGATACGCAGTATTTT.

This chain joins TRBV6-1 and TRBJ2-2; D may be TRBD1 or TRBD2 (5 bases each). Germline CDR1 and CDR2: MNHNS and SASEGT. This CDR3 contains 14 residues. Trimming took 1 base from V and 6 from J, leaving 9 bases between them. CDR3 sequence: CASSEGWDAGELFF. The CDR3 nucleotides read TGTGCCAGCAGTGAAGGGTGGGACGCCGGGGAGCTGTTTTTT.

This clone came up a few times. The chain carries TRBV30 and TRBJ1-6; maybe TRBD1 (6 bases). The V end was cut by 4 bases, the J end by 2 bases, with 15 bases between. The CDR3 consists of 16 residues. CDR1 and CDR2 from the germline V gene are GTSNPN and SVGIG (reference sequence). Here the CDR3 reads CAWTRTTGAYNSPLHF. The CDR3, as DNA: TGTGCCTGGACCCGAACGACAGGTGCCTATAATTCACCCCTCCACTTT. Based on the CDR3 plus reference TRBV30 and TRBJ1-6, the full variable domain is SQTIHQWPATLVQPVGSPLSLECTVEGTSNPNLYWYRQAAGRGLQLLFYSVGIGQISSEVPQNLSASRPQDRQFILSSKKLLLSDSGFYLCAWTRTTGAYNSPLHFGNGTRLTVT.

V gene TRBV2 combines with J gene TRBJ2-6; 7 positions agree with TRBD1. The CDR3 totals 13 residues. The V segment lost 10 bases and the J segment 2 bases; nucleotides outside the gene matches: 2. Germline CDR1 is SNHLY and CDR2 is FYNNEI. As DNA, the CDR3 is TGTGCCAAGCAGGGGGCTGGGGCCAACGTCCTGACTTTC. It yields the protein CAKQGAGANVLTF.

The chain links TRBV7-2 to TRBJ2-2; D is perhaps TRBD1 (6 bases). This CDR3 has 17 residues. Deletions cut 3 bases from V and 4 bases from J, with 18 bases between. From germline, CDR1 is SGHTA and CDR2 FQGNSA. CDR3 residues: CASSFWSEQGSTGELFF. The CDR3 DNA follows: TGTGCCAGCAGCTTTTGGTCCGAACAGGGATCCACCGGGGAGCTGTTTTTT.

The chain links TRBV6-5 to TRBJ1-2; D remains ambiguous. Trimming took off 6 bases at V and 9 bases at J, with 23 bases between the two ends. This CDR3 comprises 15 residues. Germline V gives CDR1 MNHEY, CDR2 SVGAGI. CDR3 DNA: TGTGCCAGCAGCCCCCTTGACCTAACCTCTAGGAGCTACACCTTC. It yields the protein CASSPLDLTSRSYTF.